This T cell receptor (beta chain) was profiled in a study of blood T cells in healthy people across ages. Study-wide findings and caveats: Roughly linear declines in TCR beta diversity per million T cells occurred with age.

PCR was performed a second time for 7 to 11 cycles using a sample-barcoded 5' primer and a J-beta primer mix. TCRdb reprocessed the 5' RACE reads with MiXCR, giving one entry per CDR3 protein. The table lists 650,000 to 700,000 distinct CDR3 sequences, 32% of them singletons. Worth noting for this clonotype: No antigen is known for it.

V lost 1 base, J lost 11 bases, and 12 bases stayed unmatched. The CDR3 runs 15 residues. The V gene's germline CDR1 is SGHTA and CDR2 FQGNSA. V and J are TRBV7-2 and TRBJ2-5; 8 bases map to TRBD2. This TCR was sampled from a woman older than 75 in good health. Specimen: blood. This CDR3 is CASSLVAGGSNEQYF. The CDR3 DNA reads as TGTGCCAGCAGCTTAGTGGCGGGGGGATCGAATGAGCAGTACTTC.